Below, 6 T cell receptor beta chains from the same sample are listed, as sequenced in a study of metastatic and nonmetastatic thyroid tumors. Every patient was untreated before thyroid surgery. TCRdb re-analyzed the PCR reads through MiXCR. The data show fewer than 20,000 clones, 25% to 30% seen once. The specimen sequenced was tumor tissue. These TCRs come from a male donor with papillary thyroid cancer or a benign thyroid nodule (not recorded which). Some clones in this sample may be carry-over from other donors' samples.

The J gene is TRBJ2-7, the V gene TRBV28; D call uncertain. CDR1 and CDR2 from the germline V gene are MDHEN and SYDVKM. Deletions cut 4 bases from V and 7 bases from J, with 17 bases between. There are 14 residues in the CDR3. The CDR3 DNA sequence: TGTGCCAGCAGTTCAATTGTCAGGCCGGGTGAGCAGTACTTC. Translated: CASSSIVRPGEQYF. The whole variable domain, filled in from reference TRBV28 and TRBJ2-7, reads DVKVTQSSRYLVKRTGEKVFLECVQDMDHENMFWYRQDPGLGLRLIYFSYDVKMKEKGDIPEGYSVSREKKERFSLILESASTNQTSMYLCASSSIVRPGEQYFGPGTRLTVT.

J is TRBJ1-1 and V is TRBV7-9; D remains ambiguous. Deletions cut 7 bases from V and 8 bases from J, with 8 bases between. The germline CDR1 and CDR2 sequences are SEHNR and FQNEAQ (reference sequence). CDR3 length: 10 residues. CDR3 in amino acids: CASIQSEAFF. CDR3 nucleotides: TGTGCCAGCATCCAATCGGAAGCTTTCTTT.

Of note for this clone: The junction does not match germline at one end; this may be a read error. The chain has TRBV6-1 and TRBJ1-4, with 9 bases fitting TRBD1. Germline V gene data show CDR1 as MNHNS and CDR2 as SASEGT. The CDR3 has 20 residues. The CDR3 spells CANSENRPSGTGIFKEKLFF. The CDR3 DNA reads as TGTGCCAACAGTGAAAACCGTCCTTCAGGGACAGGGATATTTAAGGAAAAACTGTTTTTT.

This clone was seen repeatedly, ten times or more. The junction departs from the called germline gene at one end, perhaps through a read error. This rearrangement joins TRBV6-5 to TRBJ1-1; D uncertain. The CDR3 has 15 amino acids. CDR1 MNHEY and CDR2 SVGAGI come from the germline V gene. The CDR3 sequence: CASIYWRSAFTEAFF. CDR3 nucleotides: TGTGCCAGCATTTACTGGAGGTCGGCGTTTACTGAAGCTTTCTTT.

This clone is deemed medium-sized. In DNA, the CDR3 is TGTGCCAGCGGGACAGGAGGACCGAACACCGGGGAGCTGTTTTTT. Protein sequence: CASGTGGPNTGELFF. V is TRBV27 and J is TRBJ2-2; 8 bases align to TRBD1. The J segment lost 0 bases and the V segment lost 8 bases, leaving 5 bases of the junction unmatched. CDR3 length: 15 residues. Per the germline V gene, CDR1 is MNHEY and CDR2 is SMNVEV (reference sequence).

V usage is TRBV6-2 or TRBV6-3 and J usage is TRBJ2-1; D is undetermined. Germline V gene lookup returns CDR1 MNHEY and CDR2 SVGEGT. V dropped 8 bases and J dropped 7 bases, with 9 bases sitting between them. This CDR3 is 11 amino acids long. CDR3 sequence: CASGYVNEQFF. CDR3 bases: TGTGCCAGCGGCTACGTAAATGAGCAGTTCTTC.